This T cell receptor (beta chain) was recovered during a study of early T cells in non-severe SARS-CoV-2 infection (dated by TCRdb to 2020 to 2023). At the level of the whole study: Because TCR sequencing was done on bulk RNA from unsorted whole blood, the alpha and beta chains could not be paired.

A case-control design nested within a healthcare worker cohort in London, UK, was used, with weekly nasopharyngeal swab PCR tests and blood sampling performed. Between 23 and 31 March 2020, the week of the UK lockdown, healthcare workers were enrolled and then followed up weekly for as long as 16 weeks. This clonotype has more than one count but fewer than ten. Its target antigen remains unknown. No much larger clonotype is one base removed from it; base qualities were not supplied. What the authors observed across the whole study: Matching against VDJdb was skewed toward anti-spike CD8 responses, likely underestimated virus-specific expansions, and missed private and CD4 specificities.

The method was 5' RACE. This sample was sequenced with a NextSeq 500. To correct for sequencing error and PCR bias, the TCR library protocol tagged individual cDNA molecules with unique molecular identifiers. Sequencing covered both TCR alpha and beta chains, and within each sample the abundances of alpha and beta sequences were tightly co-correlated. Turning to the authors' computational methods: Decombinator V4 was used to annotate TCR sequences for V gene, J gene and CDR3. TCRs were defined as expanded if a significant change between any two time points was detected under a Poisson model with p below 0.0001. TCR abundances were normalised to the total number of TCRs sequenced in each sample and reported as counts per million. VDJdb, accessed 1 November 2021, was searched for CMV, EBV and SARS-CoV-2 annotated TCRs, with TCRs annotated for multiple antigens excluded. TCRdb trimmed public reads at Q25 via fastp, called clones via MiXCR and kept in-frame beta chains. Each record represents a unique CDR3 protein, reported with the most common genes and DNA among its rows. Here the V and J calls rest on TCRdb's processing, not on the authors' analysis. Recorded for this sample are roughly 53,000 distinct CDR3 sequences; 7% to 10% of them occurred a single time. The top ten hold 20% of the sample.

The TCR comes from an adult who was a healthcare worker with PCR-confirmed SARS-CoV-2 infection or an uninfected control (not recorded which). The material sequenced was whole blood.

The nucleotides read TGTGCCAGCTCACCACGGCGGGGGAACACTGAAGCTTTCTTT. It translates as CASSPRRGNTEAFF. The chain joins TRBV18 to TRBJ1-1, with the D gene call left open. V loses 1 base, J loses 1 base, and the germline ends lie 7 bases apart. The germline V gene encodes CDR1 KGHSH and CDR2 LQKENI. The cysteine opens and the phenylalanine closes a CDR3 of 14 amino acids. Just CDR3 DNA is preserved here, 42 bases in frame from base 1. The reference TRBV18 and TRBJ1-1 proteins fill in what lies around the CDR3, so the full variable domain reads NAGVMQNPRHLVRRRGQEARLRCSPMKGHSHVYWYRQLPEEGLKFMVYLQKENIIDESGMPKERFSAEFPKEGPSILRIQQVVRGDSAAYFCASSPRRGNTEAFFGQGTRLTVV.